This TCR beta chain was sequenced in a study of shared clonotypes between healthy human individuals. About the research overall: CD4 naive and CD4 memory each took three plates per donor, while CD8 naive took two and CD8 memory one.

Per germline, CDR1 SNHLY and CDR2 FYNNEI. V lost 11 bases and J lost 1; bases outside the gene matches: 4. The CDR3 runs to 14 residues. This clone was found once. Assay used: immunoSEQ multiplex PCR; TCRdb lists only in-frame clones, some missing. Altogether about 680,000 clones are present, about three quarters being singletons, with the ten largest covering around 2%. The chain links TRBV2 to TRBJ2-3, with 12 bases fitting TRBD2. The TCR was taken from a woman aged 25 to 39 in good health. Material: memory CD4+ T cells sorted from blood. Subset in this sample: CD45RA-negative fraction. The chain's CDR3 is CAGRLAGGTDTQYF. CDR3 bases: TGTGCCGGGAGACTAGCGGGAGGCACAGATACGCAGTATTTT.